The rows below give T cell receptor beta chains drawn from one sample of a study of blood T cell repertoires in COVID-19. The data were produced by immunoSEQ multiplex PCR, yet TCRdb's version contains in-frame clones alone and is incomplete. The sample carries approximately 98,000 clones, over 70% recorded once. The sequencing sample was made of peripheral blood. Receptors originate from a man in his sixties with acute or convalescent COVID-19. Both conserved end residues are trimmed from each CDR3.

V	CDR3
TRBV19	ASRSLRDSGNTIY
TRBV19	ASSIGGVGYT
TRBV5-1	ASSLTSGRVFGNEQF
TRBV7-2	ASSLGLDIDTQY
TRBV10-2	ASSESRGAAGNTIY
TRBV3-1/TRBV3-2	ASSPRPGGTQY
TRBV5-5	ASSYRLADHGYT
TRBV4-1	ASSQSGSSGNTIY
TRBV9	ASSSRREEGETQY
TRBV7-9	ASSLEAGIRNTEAF
TRBV25-1	ASTGRTGRNEKLF
TRBV10-3	AISDRLSAEAF
TRBV7-8	ASSFNSYQPQH
TRBV6-5	ASTPDRGVYGYT
TRBV19	ASRASNQPQH
TRBV3-1/TRBV3-2	ASSQDSSGVELLF
TRBV19	ASKQLLAKNIQY
TRBV3-1/TRBV3-2	ASSQDRGQGGGGYT
TRBV5-1	ASSPQGVLSGQPQH
TRBV6-4	ASKLGQTNTEAF